Listed here are 26 T cell receptor beta chains from one sample, sequenced in a study of cytomegalovirus exposure and HLA in healthy donors. The PCR employed 60 Vbeta primers together with 13 Jbeta primers. Measured with immunoSEQ multiplex PCR; TCRdb has only the in-frame clones, and not every one. The sample carries approximately 140,000 clones, approximately 79% recorded once. The specimen sequenced was PBMCs. The origin of the receptors is a woman in her forties or fifties in good health and CMV-seropositive.

The rearrangement joins TRBV27 to TRBJ1-1; TRBD1 might be the D (5 bases). The V gene's germline CDR1 is MNHEY and CDR2 SMNVEV (reference sequence). CDR3 length: 14 residues. The ends were cut back, 4 bases at V and 5 bases at J, with 14 bases in the middle. CDR3: CASSSPGGGTEAFF. Here the CDR3 DNA reads TGTGCCAGCAGTTCCCCTGGGGGAGGGACTGAAGCTTTCTTT.

The rearrangement links TRBV7-2 to TRBJ1-5, with 7 bases lining up with TRBD1. This CDR3 has 15 amino acids. The V segment lost 6 bases and the J segment 2 bases; nucleotides outside the gene matches: 7. Germline-derived CDR1 and CDR2 are SGHTA and FQGNSA. CDR3 coding DNA: TGTGCCAGCAGTCCTTGGACAGGCGGCAATCAGCCCCAGCATTTT. Amino acids: CASSPWTGGNQPQHF.

The chain recombines TRBV18 with TRBJ1-5, with 12 positions matching TRBD1. This CDR3 is built from 21 residues. The J segment lost 4 bases and the V segment lost 0 bases, leaving 16 bases of the junction unmatched. Germline CDR1 reads KGHSH; CDR2 reads LQKENI. The CDR3: CASSPPILGTGGALRNQPQHF. CDR3 DNA sequence: TGTGCCAGCTCACCACCGATCCTGGGGACAGGGGGCGCCTTACGGAATCAGCCCCAGCATTTT.

The chain joins TRBV6-1 to TRBJ1-1; 8 bases agree with TRBD1. This CDR3 spans 14 amino acids. Germline lookup yields CDR1 MNHNS and CDR2 SASEGT. V lost 7 bases, J lost 1 base, and 5 bases stayed unmatched. CDR3 sequence (DNA): TGTGCCAGCATTCTGGGACAGGAGAACACTGAAGCTTTCTTT. Its protein is CASILGQENTEAFF.

The chain couples TRBV7-2 to TRBJ1-3, with a tentative D call TRBD1 (5 bases). Germline CDR1 and CDR2: SGHTA and FQGNSA. V was cut by 0 bases and J by 4 bases, with 7 bases left in between. The CDR3 is made up of 14 amino acids. Written as DNA, the CDR3 is TGTGCCAGCAGCTTAGCAGGGGTCGGAAACACCATATATTTT. Its translation: CASSLAGVGNTIYF.

The V gene is TRBV21-1, the J gene TRBJ1-5. TRBV21-1 constitutes a pseudogene. CDR3 length: 13 amino acids. The CDR3 reads CASGTRGSWPQHF. In DNA, the CDR3 is TGTGCCAGCGGGACCCGGGGGAGTTGGCCCCAGCATTTT.

The rearrangement joins TRBV15 to TRBJ2-5, with D unresolved. The V gene's germline CDR1 is LNHNV and CDR2 YYDKDF (reference sequence). The CDR3 runs 16 residues. V shed 0 bases and J shed 0 bases, with 11 bases lying between them. CDR3 in amino acids: CATSRDRNRDQETQYF. The CDR3 DNA reads as TGTGCCACCAGCAGAGATAGAAACAGAGACCAAGAGACCCAGTACTTC.

The J gene is TRBJ1-6, the V gene TRBV10-3, with D possibly being TRBD1 (6 bases). The CDR3 consists of 17 residues. Trimming pared 0 bases from V and 9 bases from J, leaving 18 bases between. CDR1 ENHRY and CDR2 SYGVKD come from the germline V gene. The CDR3 loop is CAISESRGHRATSPLHF. The DNA of the CDR3 is TGTGCCATCAGTGAGTCGAGGGGCCACAGGGCCACTTCACCCCTCCACTTT.

This clone was seen a few times. The chain has TRBV7-9 and TRBJ1-4, with TRBD1 identical over 7 bases. The CDR3 runs to 16 residues. The V gene end was trimmed by 5 bases and the J gene end by 2 bases; junction bases not matched to a gene: 8. The germline V gene encodes CDR1 SEHNR and CDR2 FQNEAQ (reference sequence). DNA for the CDR3: TGTGCCAGCAGCCGGACCGGGACAGACACTAATGAAAAACTGTTTTTT. Translating gives CASSRTGTDTNEKLFF. Full variable domain (remainder filled in from reference TRBV7-9 and TRBJ1-4): DTGVSQNPRHKITKRGQNVTFRCDPISEHNRLYWYRQTLGQGPEFLTYFQNEAQLEKSRLLSDRFSAERPKGSFSTLEIQRTEQGDSAMYLCASSRTGTDTNEKLFFGSGTQLSVL.

The chain combines TRBV2 with TRBJ2-5; 8 positions agree with TRBD1. CDR1 and CDR2 from the germline V gene are SNHLY and FYNNEI. Germline trimming cut 10 bases from V and 5 bases from J; bases unmatched to any gene: 6. The CDR3 contains 12 residues. Written as DNA, the CDR3 is TGTGCCACTCAGGGGGCGGGGGAGACCCAGTACTTC. This translates into CATQGAGETQYF.

The chain carries TRBV28 and TRBJ1-1, with 8 bases fitting TRBD1. J lost 3 bases, V lost 5 bases, and 8 bases had no gene match. Germline assignment: CDR1 MDHEN and CDR2 SYDVKM. This CDR3 has 15 residues. CDR3 sequence reads: CASSRDRGRYTEAFF. DNA for the CDR3: TGTGCCAGCAGTCGAGACAGGGGACGTTACACTGAAGCTTTCTTT.

Concerning this clone: A junction end diverges from the germline sequence, so it may reflect a read error. The chain carries TRBV4-3 and TRBJ1-4; unclear D gene. The length of the CDR3 is 15 residues. The germline CDR1 and CDR2 sequences are LGHNA and YSLEER. The CDR3 is CASSPHFATNERLFF. The CDR3 nucleotides are TGCGCCAGCAGCCCCCACTTTGCAACTAATGAAAGACTGTTTTTT.

The chain has TRBV6-6 and TRBJ1-2, with TRBD1 identical over 12 bases. This CDR3 region has 16 residues. CDR1 MNHNY and CDR2 SVGAGI come from the germline V gene (reference sequence). Trimming at V came to 5 bases and at J to 8 bases, leaving 12 bases not matched to a gene. CDR3 nucleotide sequence: TGTGCCAGCAGTCCCGCCCCGGGACAGGGGGCGAGGGGCTACACCTTC. Translation: CASSPAPGQGARGYTF.

This clone occurred once. The rearrangement joins TRBV9 to TRBJ1-1; a weak D match, TRBD1 (6 bases). The CDR3 runs to 13 residues. Germline CDR1 is SGDLS and CDR2 is YYNGEE. Deletions cut 4 bases from V and 11 bases from J, with 18 bases between. CDR3 residues: CASSLDPTRGAFF. As DNA, the CDR3 is TGTGCCAGCAGCCTAGACCCGACAAGGGGGGCTTTCTTT.

The chain is built from TRBV27 and TRBJ2-7; 9 bases are shared with TRBD1. Per the germline V gene, CDR1 is MNHEY and CDR2 is SMNVEV (reference sequence). CDR3 length: 17 residues. The J segment lost 6 bases and the V segment lost 1 base, leaving 13 bases of the junction unmatched. CDR3 residues: CASSLFFDRDRAVEQYF. For the CDR3, the DNA is TGTGCCAGCAGTTTATTTTTCGACCGGGACAGGGCGGTCGAGCAGTACTTC.

The CDR3 DNA sequence: TGTGCCAGCAGCTTAACGACAGGGGTCAATCAGCCCCAGCATTTT. This translates into CASSLTTGVNQPQHF. This chain connects TRBV7-9 to TRBJ1-5; 8 bases line up with TRBD1. This CDR3 has 15 amino acids. Germline CDR1 is SEHNR and CDR2 is FQNEAQ (reference sequence). The ends lost 2 bases at V and 3 bases at J; junction bases unmatched: 3.

The chain uses TRBV6-5 and TRBJ2-7, with D maybe TRBD1 (5 bases). Germline CDR1 reads MNHEY; CDR2 reads SVGAGI. CDR3 length: 13 residues. V lost 7 bases to trimming and J lost 4 bases, with 14 bases between them. The CDR3 is CASTTGLGYEQYF. The DNA for the CDR3 is TGTGCCAGCACCACAGGTCTTGGGTACGAGCAGTACTTC.

CDR3 in DNA: TGTGCCAGCAGCTTAAAAGAGACAGGGAGGAATTCACCCCTCCACTTT. Its protein is CASSLKETGRNSPLHF. The chain has TRBV7-9 and TRBJ1-6, with 7 bases that match TRBD1. Germline CDR1 is SEHNR and CDR2 is FQNEAQ (reference sequence). This CDR3 region has 16 residues. V lost 2 bases and J lost 7; bases outside the gene matches: 8.

This clone was counted between two and nine times. The chain joins TRBV5-1 to TRBJ2-7; tentative D call: TRBD2 (5 bases). The CDR3 consists of 15 residues. Trimming took 0 bases from V and 0 from J, leaving 10 bases between them. Germline V lookup: CDR1 SGHRS, CDR2 YFSETQ. The DNA for the CDR3 is TGCGCCAGCAGCTTGGTAGGGAGTAGCTCCTACGAGCAGTACTTC. This gives the protein CASSLVGSSSYEQYF. Combining the CDR3 with reference TRBV5-1 and TRBJ2-7 gives the whole variable domain KAGVTQTPRYLIKTRGQQVTLSCSPISGHRSVSWYQQTPGQGLQFLFEYFSETQRNKGNFPGRFSGRQFSNSRSEMNVSTLELGDSALYLCASSLVGSSSYEQYFGPGTRLTVT.

The rearrangement joins TRBV19 to TRBJ2-7; D uncertain. Per germline, CDR1 LNHDA and CDR2 SQIVND (reference sequence). The length of the CDR3 is 10 residues. V shed 10 bases and J shed 5 bases, with 9 bases lying between them. The CDR3 region is CAKRCNEQYF. CDR3 DNA sequence: TGTGCCAAACGGTGTAACGAGCAGTACTTC.

This chain links TRBV6-1 with TRBJ2-5; 8 nucleotides match TRBD1. V was pared by 2 bases and J by 7 bases, with 9 bases of the junction left unmatched. The CDR3 runs to 15 residues. Germline assignment: CDR1 MNHNS and CDR2 SASEGT. The CDR3 coding sequence is TGTGCCAGCAGTGAAAACCAGGGGGCTTGGGGGACCCAGTACTTC. Amino acids: CASSENQGAWGTQYF.

The chain has TRBV28 and TRBJ2-7, with unresolved D. The ends were cut back, 2 bases at V and 0 bases at J, with 32 bases in the middle. Germline V lookup: CDR1 MDHEN, CDR2 SYDVKM. The CDR3 sequence is 22 residues long. The CDR3 DNA is TGTGCCAGCAGTTTACGCTCCCGGCCAGGTGGCTTCAGTCTCTCGAGCTCCTACGAGCAGTACTTC. Translated: CASSLRSRPGGFSLSSSYEQYF.

This sequence joins TRBV9 and TRBJ1-1; 7 nucleotides match TRBD1. CDR1 and CDR2 from the germline V gene are SGDLS and YYNGEE. The CDR3 consists of 13 residues. J lost 6 bases, V lost 3 bases, and 5 bases had no gene match. CDR3 sequence: CASSALGQAEAFF. The CDR3 DNA is TGTGCCAGCAGCGCCCTTGGACAGGCTGAAGCTTTCTTT.

This chain connects TRBV9 to TRBJ2-3; TRBD1 agrees at 9 bases. The V segment lost 1 base and the J segment 4 bases; nucleotides outside the gene matches: 7. Germline V gene data show CDR1 as SGDLS and CDR2 as YYNGEE. There are 16 residues in the CDR3. CDR3 region: CASSVYRGQVADTQYF. The CDR3 DNA reads TGTGCCAGCAGCGTATACAGGGGGCAAGTGGCAGATACGCAGTATTTT.

The V call is TRBV6-1, the J call TRBJ1-5; weak D call: TRBD1 (5 bases). This CDR3 region has 15 residues. Germline V gives CDR1 MNHNS, CDR2 SASEGT. Trimming took 6 bases from V and 0 from J, leaving 12 bases between them. The CDR3 DNA reads TGTGCCAGCAGCGAACTAAGGGGTAGCAATCAGCCCCAGCATTTT. Its translation is CASSELRGSNQPQHF.

CDR3 protein: CASSLRGIRSNQPQHF. The CDR3 DNA reads as TGTGCCAGCAGCCTCAGGGGGATTCGTAGCAATCAGCCCCAGCATTTT. This rearrangement joins TRBV28 to TRBJ1-5; 7 positions agree with TRBD1. The CDR3 loop spans 16 amino acids. With 6 bases clipped from V and 0 bases from J, the junction kept 8 bases outside the gene matches. Germline values: CDR1 MDHEN, CDR2 SYDVKM. Drawing the rest from reference TRBV28 and TRBJ1-5, the complete variable domain is DVKVTQSSRYLVKRTGEKVFLECVQDMDHENMFWYRQDPGLGLRLIYFSYDVKMKEKGDIPEGYSVSREKKERFSLILESASTNQTSMYLCASSLRGIRSNQPQHFGDGTRLSIL.